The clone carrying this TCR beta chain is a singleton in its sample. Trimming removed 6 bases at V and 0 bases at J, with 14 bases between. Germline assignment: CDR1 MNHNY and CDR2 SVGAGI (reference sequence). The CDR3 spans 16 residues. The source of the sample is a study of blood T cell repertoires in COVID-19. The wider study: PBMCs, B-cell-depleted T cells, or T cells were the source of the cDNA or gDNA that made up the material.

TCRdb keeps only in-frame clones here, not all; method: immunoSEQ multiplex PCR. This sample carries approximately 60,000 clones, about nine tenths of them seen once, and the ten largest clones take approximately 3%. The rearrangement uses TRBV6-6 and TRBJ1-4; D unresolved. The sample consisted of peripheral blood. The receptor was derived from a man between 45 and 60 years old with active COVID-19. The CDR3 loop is CASSNRVRSTNEKLFF. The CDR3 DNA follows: TGTGCCAGCAGCAACCGGGTCCGGTCAACTAATGAAAAACTGTTTTTT.